These 4 T cell receptor beta chains were sequenced from one sample in a study of human T cells and chemical hapten exposure. TCRdb used MiXCR to reprocess the RACE reads, holding one entry per CDR3 protein. The sample holds roughly 90,000 distinct CDR3 sequences; approximately 10% are singletons and the top ten take 0.8% to 1.2%. Sample time point: patch test 3, about 24 weeks after DPC sensitization. The treatment is: therapeutic diphenylcyclopropenone sensitization with weekly scalp DPC. Material: whole blood, obtained in connection with sensitization to the hapten diphenylcyclopropenone (DPC). All receptors come from a woman aged 30 to 39 with alopecia areata. Some clones in this sample may be carry-over from other donors' samples.

This clonotype was observed many times. The chain combines TRBV6-5 with TRBJ2-1, with 8 bases matching TRBD2. Per germline, CDR1 MNHEY and CDR2 SVGAGI. The V and J ends lost 4 bases and 4 bases, in that order; junction bases with no gene match: 9. The length of the CDR3 is 16 residues. The CDR3 spells CASSSVPGGGYNEQFF. CDR3 DNA: TGTGCCAGCAGTTCCGTACCGGGAGGGGGATACAATGAGCAGTTCTTC.

The chain couples TRBV28 to TRBJ1-1; no firm D call. The CDR3 has 11 residues. CDR1 is MDHEN, CDR2 SYDVKM, per germline. V lost 5 bases and J lost 10, with 11 bases in between. The CDR3 reads CASSHSLGAFF. CDR3 nucleotide sequence: TGTGCCAGCAGTCACAGCCTGGGAGCTTTCTTT.

This chain connects TRBV7-2 to TRBJ1-2; D ambiguous. The CDR3 runs 14 residues. CDR1 SGHTA and CDR2 FQGNSA come from the germline V gene. V was cut by 3 bases and J by 2 bases, with 10 bases left in between. The CDR3 nucleotides read TGTGCCAGCAGCTTTTTGGTGCGCAACTATGGCTACACCTTC. Translation gives CASSFLVRNYGYTF.

The sample holds many counts of this clonotype. The chain recombines TRBV3-1 with TRBJ1-6; D perhaps matches TRBD1 (5 bases). Germline CDR1 reads LGHDT; CDR2 reads YNNKEL (reference sequence). Trimming left V 1 base short and J 7 bases short, with 11 bases between. This CDR3 comprises 15 residues. As DNA, the CDR3 is TGTGCCAGCAGCCAAGTACCAGGGAGGAATTCACCCCTCCACTTT. It translates to CASSQVPGRNSPLHF.